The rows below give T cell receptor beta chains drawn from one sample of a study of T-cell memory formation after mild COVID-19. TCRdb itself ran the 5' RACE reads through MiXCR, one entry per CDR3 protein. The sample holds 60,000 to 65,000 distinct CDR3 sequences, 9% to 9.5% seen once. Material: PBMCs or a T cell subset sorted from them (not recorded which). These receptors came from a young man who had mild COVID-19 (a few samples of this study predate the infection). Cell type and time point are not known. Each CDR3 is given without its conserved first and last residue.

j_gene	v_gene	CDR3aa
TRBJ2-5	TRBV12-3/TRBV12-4	ASSIAKETQY
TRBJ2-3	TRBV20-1	SASWWQGPDTQY
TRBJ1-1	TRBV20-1	SANRVNTEAF
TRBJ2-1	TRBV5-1	ASSPGGRVIDEQF
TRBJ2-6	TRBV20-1	SARVPGLSSGANVLT
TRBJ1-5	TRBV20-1	SAGQGEYQPQH
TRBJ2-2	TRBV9	ASSSRATGELF
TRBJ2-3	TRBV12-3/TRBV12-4	ASRQEEVGTASTDTQY
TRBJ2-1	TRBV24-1	ATSDFGERYNEQF
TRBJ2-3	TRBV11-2	ASSRPPGGGGTDTQY
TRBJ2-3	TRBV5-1	ASSPPWLRTDTQY
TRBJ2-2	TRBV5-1	ASSLDTGNTGELF
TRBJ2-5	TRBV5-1	ASSLVGTGSQETQY
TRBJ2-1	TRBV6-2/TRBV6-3	ASRRRGGPYNEQF
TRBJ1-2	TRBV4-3	ASSQDPRAPGYT
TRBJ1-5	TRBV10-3	AISAQDSNQPQH
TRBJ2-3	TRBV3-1	ASSQNAGGTDTQY
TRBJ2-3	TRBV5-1	ASSLELAGGTDTQY